This is a list of T cell receptor beta chains from one sample in a study of blood T cell repertoires in COVID-19. The repertoire was sequenced with immunoSEQ multiplex PCR; TCRdb's copy has only in-frame clones and lacks some. The table lists 55,000 to 80,000 clones, around 86% of them singletons, with 12% in the top ten. The sample consisted of peripheral blood. These receptor sequences come from a human donor in a cohort sampled during active COVID-19. The CDR3 runs from the conserved cysteine through the conserved F or W. The D gene is left open where the match is weak. Expanded clones are given a class, and other clones once, few, many or no size at all.

clone size: .
D gene: TRBD1
V gene: TRBV7-9
CDR3 length: 15
J gene: TRBJ1-4
CDR3 DNA: TGTGCCAGCAGCTTAGCAAAGGGGGCAAATGAAAAACTGTTTTTT
CDR3 protein: CASSLAKGANEKLFF

clone size: .
D gene: .
V gene: TRBV14
CDR3 length: 13
J gene: TRBJ1-6
CDR3 DNA: TGTGCCAGCAGCCAATTGGGAGATTCACCCCTCCACTTT
CDR3 protein: CASSQLGDSPLHF

clone size: few
D gene: .
V gene: TRBV9
CDR3 length: 15
J gene: TRBJ1-1
CDR3 DNA: TGTGCCAGCAGCGTAGTGGAGGCCCGAGGCACTGAAGCTTTCTTT
CDR3 protein: CASSVVEARGTEAFF

clone size: .
D gene: TRBD2
V gene: TRBV6-5
CDR3 length: 15
J gene: TRBJ2-1
CDR3 DNA: TGTGCCAGCACTTCCCTCGGGGGGGTCGACAATGAGCAGTTCTTC
CDR3 protein: CASTSLGGVDNEQFF

clone size: .
D gene: .
V gene: TRBV6-1
CDR3 length: 16
J gene: TRBJ1-5
CDR3 DNA: TGTGCCAGCAGTGAACAAGCTTTCAGAGAGGATCAGCCCCAGCATTTT
CDR3 protein: CASSEQAFREDQPQHF

clone size: few
D gene: TRBD2
V gene: TRBV3-1/TRBV3-2
CDR3 length: 14
J gene: TRBJ2-7
CDR3 DNA: TGTGCCAGCAGCCAAGGACTAGCGGGGACCGAGCAGTACTTC
CDR3 protein: CASSQGLAGTEQYF

clone size: once
D gene: .
V gene: TRBV30
CDR3 length: 12
J gene: TRBJ2-5
CDR3 DNA: TGTGCCGGTGGTCTAGGTTTTGAGACCCAGTACTTC
CDR3 protein: CAGGLGFETQYF

clone size: .
D gene: .
V gene: TRBV4-3
CDR3 length: 12
J gene: TRBJ1-5
CDR3 DNA: TGCGCCAGCAGCCAAGATAACGGGCCCCAGCATTTT
CDR3 protein: CASSQDNGPQHF

clone size: .
D gene: .
V gene: TRBV9
CDR3 length: 15
J gene: TRBJ2-5
CDR3 DNA: TGTGCCAGCAGCGTAGTTAGCGGATCCCAAGAGACCCAGTACTTC
CDR3 protein: CASSVVSGSQETQYF

clone size: .
D gene: TRBD1
V gene: TRBV19
CDR3 length: 15
J gene: TRBJ2-1
CDR3 DNA: TGTGCCAGTAGTCACCGACAGGGGTTCTCGAATGAGCAGTTCTTC
CDR3 protein: CASSHRQGFSNEQFF

clone size: .
D gene: TRBD1
V gene: TRBV5-1
CDR3 length: 14
J gene: TRBJ2-1
CDR3 DNA: TGCGCCAGCAGCTTGACCGGGACAGGGACTGAGCAGTTCTTC
CDR3 protein: CASSLTGTGTEQFF

clone size: .
D gene: .
V gene: TRBV5-1
CDR3 length: 17
J gene: TRBJ2-7
CDR3 DNA: TGCGCCAGCAGCGGAACCGCTACAGGGACGAGCTCCTACGAGCAGTACTTC
CDR3 protein: CASSGTATGTSSYEQYF

clone size: .
D gene: .
V gene: TRBV5-8
CDR3 length: 12
J gene: TRBJ2-7
CDR3 DNA: TGTGCCAGCAGCTCGGGAAACGGGGAGCAGTACTTC
CDR3 protein: CASSSGNGEQYF

clone size: .
D gene: .
V gene: TRBV2
CDR3 length: 16
J gene: TRBJ1-2
CDR3 DNA: TGTGCCAGCAGTTTAATCTGGCGGAACTTATCCTATGGCTACACCTTC
CDR3 protein: CASSLIWRNLSYGYTF

clone size: few
D gene: TRBD2
V gene: TRBV7-8
CDR3 length: 17
J gene: TRBJ2-5
CDR3 DNA: TGTGCCAGCAGCTTAGCGTGGCTAGCGGGCAACCAAGAGACCCAGTACTTC
CDR3 protein: CASSLAWLAGNQETQYF

clone size: .
D gene: .
V gene: TRBV4-3
CDR3 length: 17
J gene: TRBJ2-2
CDR3 DNA: TGCGCCAGCAGCCAATTCCTAAGGACAGAGAACACCGGGGAGCTGTTTTTT
CDR3 protein: CASSQFLRTENTGELFF

clone size: .
D gene: TRBD1
V gene: TRBV18
CDR3 length: 17
J gene: TRBJ1-3
CDR3 DNA: TGTGCCAGCTCAGGCACCGGGACAGCGGTCTCTGGAAACACCATATATTTT
CDR3 protein: CASSGTGTAVSGNTIYF

clone size: .
D gene: TRBD2
V gene: TRBV7-2
CDR3 length: 17
J gene: TRBJ2-1
CDR3 DNA: TGTGCCAGCAGCTTAGAAATTGTGGGGGGGGCCTACAATGAGCAGTTCTTC
CDR3 protein: CASSLEIVGGAYNEQFF

clone size: .
D gene: .
V gene: TRBV11-3
CDR3 length: 14
J gene: TRBJ2-1
CDR3 DNA: TGTGCCAGCAGCTTAAGCGGAACTTACAATGAGCAGTTCTTC
CDR3 protein: CASSLSGTYNEQFF

clone size: once
D gene: TRBD2
V gene: TRBV7-2
CDR3 length: 15
J gene: TRBJ2-7
CDR3 DNA: TGTGCCAGCAGCTTAGGTTCGGGAGGTTTGGTCGAGCAGTACTTC
CDR3 protein: CASSLGSGGLVEQYF

clone size: .
D gene: TRBD2
V gene: TRBV3-1/TRBV3-2
CDR3 length: 15
J gene: TRBJ2-1
CDR3 DNA: TGTGCCAGCAGCCCGCTCAGCGGGGGGGCGAATGAGCAGTTCTTC
CDR3 protein: CASSPLSGGANEQFF

clone size: .
D gene: .
V gene: TRBV6-6
CDR3 length: 16
J gene: TRBJ2-3
CDR3 DNA: TGTGCCAGCACCTTGTGGGGGGGGCCGGACACAGATACGCAGTATTTT
CDR3 protein: CASTLWGGPDTDTQYF

clone size: .
D gene: .
V gene: TRBV6-6
CDR3 length: 14
J gene: TRBJ2-7
CDR3 DNA: TGTGCCAGCAGGGAAAGACTAGTACGGAACGAGCAGTACTTC
CDR3 protein: CASRERLVRNEQYF

clone size: .
D gene: TRBD1
V gene: TRBV10-3
CDR3 length: 14
J gene: TRBJ1-3
CDR3 DNA: TGTGCCATCAGTGTGGGGACAGATGGAAACACCATATATTTT
CDR3 protein: CAISVGTDGNTIYF

clone size: .
D gene: TRBD2
V gene: TRBV11-3
CDR3 length: 15
J gene: TRBJ2-3
CDR3 DNA: TGTGCCAGCAGCCCAGGACTAGCGGCCACAGATACGCAGTATTTT
CDR3 protein: CASSPGLAATDTQYF

clone size: .
D gene: .
V gene: TRBV18
CDR3 length: 13
J gene: TRBJ2-3
CDR3 DNA: TGTGCCAGCTCACCACTAAGCACAGATACGCAGTATTTT
CDR3 protein: CASSPLSTDTQYF

clone size: .
D gene: .
V gene: TRBV5-1
CDR3 length: 14
J gene: TRBJ1-6
CDR3 DNA: TGCGCCAGCAGCTTGGGACACTCAAATTCACCCCTCCACTTT
CDR3 protein: CASSLGHSNSPLHF

clone size: .
D gene: .
V gene: TRBV5-1
CDR3 length: 13
J gene: TRBJ1-2
CDR3 DNA: TGCGCCAGCAGCTGGGTGACAGGCGGCGGCTACACCTTC
CDR3 protein: CASSWVTGGGYTF